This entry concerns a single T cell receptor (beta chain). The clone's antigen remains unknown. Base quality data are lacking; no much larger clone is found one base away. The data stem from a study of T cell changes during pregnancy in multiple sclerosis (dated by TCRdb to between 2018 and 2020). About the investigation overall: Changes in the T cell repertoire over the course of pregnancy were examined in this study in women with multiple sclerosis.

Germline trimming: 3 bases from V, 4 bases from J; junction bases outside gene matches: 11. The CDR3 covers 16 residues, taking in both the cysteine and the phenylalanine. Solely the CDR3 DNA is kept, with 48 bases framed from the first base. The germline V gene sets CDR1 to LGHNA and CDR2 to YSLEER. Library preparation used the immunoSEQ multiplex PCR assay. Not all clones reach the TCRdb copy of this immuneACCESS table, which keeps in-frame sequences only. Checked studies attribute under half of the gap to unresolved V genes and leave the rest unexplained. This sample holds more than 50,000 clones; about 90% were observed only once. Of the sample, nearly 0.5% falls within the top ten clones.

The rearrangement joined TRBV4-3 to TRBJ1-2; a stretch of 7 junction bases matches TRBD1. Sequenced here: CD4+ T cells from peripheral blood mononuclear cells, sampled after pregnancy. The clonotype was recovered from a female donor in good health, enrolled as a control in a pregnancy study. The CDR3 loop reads CASSHPNQGVAYGYTF. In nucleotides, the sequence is TGCGCCAGCAGCCATCCTAACCAGGGGGTCGCCTATGGCTACACCTTC.